The 20 T cell receptor beta chains given below trace back to one sample, sequenced in a study of human T cells and chemical hapten exposure. This sample's time point: patch test 3, about 24 weeks after DPC sensitization. The treatment denotes: therapeutic diphenylcyclopropenone sensitization with weekly scalp DPC. TCRdb redid the calling of the RACE reads with MiXCR, one entry per CDR3 protein. The sample has 100,000 to 150,000 distinct CDR3 sequences, over 9% seen once. The material was whole blood, obtained in connection with sensitization to the hapten diphenylcyclopropenone (DPC). The receptors come from a woman between 45 and 60 years old with alopecia areata. Some clones in this sample may be carry-over from other donors' samples.

The CDR3 region is CASSLRAGRGYTF. In DNA, the CDR3 is TGTGCCAGCAGTTTAAGGGCAGGGCGAGGCTACACCTTC. The chain carries TRBV27 and TRBJ1-2; tentatively, D is TRBD1 (5 bases). This CDR3 region has 13 residues. CDR1 and CDR2 (germline): MNHEY, SMNVEV (reference sequence). V shed 2 bases and J shed 8 bases, with 12 bases lying between them.

In this sample, this clonotype turned up a few times. One junction end disagrees with the germline gene, perhaps due to a read error. The rearrangement joins TRBV12-3 or TRBV12-4 to TRBJ2-3, with D perhaps matching TRBD1 or TRBD2 (5 bases each). This CDR3 has 12 residues. The CDR3, as DNA: TGTGTCAGCTACGAGGGGCCGGATACGCAGTATTTT. It codes for CVSYEGPDTQYF.

This clonotype has at least ten counts. The rearrangement uses TRBV18 and TRBJ2-3; possibly TRBD1 for D (5 bases). The CDR3 is 12 amino acids. Trimming took off 5 bases at V and 5 bases at J, with 8 bases between the two ends. Germline V CDR1 and CDR2: KGHSH, LQKENI. The CDR3 bases are TGTGCCAGCTCAGCCAGGGTAGATACGCAGTATTTT. As protein: CASSARVDTQYF.

This chain connects TRBV7-8 to TRBJ1-2, with D maybe TRBD1 (6 bases). V was trimmed by 5 bases and J by 8 bases, leaving 21 bases between them. Germline V gives CDR1 SGHVS, CDR2 FQNEAQ. The CDR3 consists of 15 residues. The chain's CDR3 is CASSTLGGALAGYTF. The DNA of the CDR3 is TGTGCCAGCAGCACCCTCGGGGGGGCTCTCGCGGGCTACACCTTC.

This clonotype was detected a few times. The chain links TRBV4-2 to TRBJ1-4, with D hard to call. With 1 base removed from V and 10 bases from J, the gap between germline ends came to 16 bases. The CDR3 is 15 amino acids. Germline V gene data show CDR1 as LGHNA and CDR2 as YNFKEQ. CDR3 nucleotide sequence: TGTGCCAGCAGCCAAGGCTACAAGACCCACGGAAAACTGTTTTTT. It encodes CASSQGYKTHGKLFF.

A few counts support this clonotype. The V gene is TRBV5-1, the J gene TRBJ2-1, with 8 bases lining up with TRBD2. The germline V gene has CDR1 SGHRS and CDR2 YFSETQ. The CDR3 contains 15 residues. Trimming removed 0 bases from V and 9 bases from J; junction bases left unmatched: 8. The CDR3 DNA reads as TGCGCCAGCAGCTTGGTTAGCGGGACTGTGACTGAGCAGTTCTTC. The encoded protein is CASSLVSGTVTEQFF.

This clonotype was seen more than once but under ten times. The chain joins TRBV12-2 to TRBJ1-2; the table's D call, TRBD1, was not checked against the DNA. TRBV12-2 is reported as a pseudogene. This CDR3 comprises 16 residues. The CDR3 DNA sequence: TGTGCAAGTCGCTTAGCGGATATCCGACAGGGGGGTGGCTACACCTTC. It encodes CASRLADIRQGGGYTF.

This clonotype was picked up a small number of times. The genes are TRBV9 and TRBJ2-1; 11 nucleotides align to TRBD2. CDR1 and CDR2 from the germline V gene are SGDLS and YYNGEE. V shed 0 bases and J 6 bases; nucleotides not matched to a gene: 2. This CDR3 is 15 amino acids long. The CDR3 DNA follows: TGTGCCAGCAGCGTAGTAGCGGGAGGGGCCAATGAGCAGTTCTTC. Translated, it gives CASSVVAGGANEQFF.

V gene TRBV24-1 combines with J gene TRBJ2-3, with 8 positions matching TRBD1. Germline CDR1 KGHDR, CDR2 SFDVKD. The V segment lost 4 bases and the J segment 3 bases; nucleotides outside the gene matches: 5. There are 15 residues in the CDR3. CDR3 region: CATSESGQVTDTQYF. CDR3 coding DNA: TGTGCCACCAGTGAGTCGGGACAGGTGACAGATACGCAGTATTTT.

This sequence joins TRBV15 and TRBJ1-1; no reliable D call. Per the germline V gene, CDR1 is LNHNV and CDR2 is YYDKDF (reference sequence). The ends were cut back, 5 bases at V and 0 bases at J, with 10 bases in the middle. This CDR3 contains 14 residues. The CDR3 region has the DNA TGTGCCACCAGCGAACGGCGTATGAACACTGAAGCTTTCTTT. This sequence encodes CATSERRMNTEAFF.

This clonotype was observed once. The V gene is TRBV20-1, the J gene TRBJ2-3; D may be TRBD1 or TRBD2 (5 bases each). The germline gives CDR1 DFQATT, CDR2 SNEGSKA (reference sequence). The CDR3 sequence is 14 residues long. V was cut by 3 bases and J by 1 base, with 11 bases left in between. The CDR3 nucleotides are TGCAGTGCTAGGGGGACCCAACGCACAGATACGCAGTATTTT. Translation: CSARGTQRTDTQYF.

The V gene is TRBV18, the J gene TRBJ1-3; D call uncertain. Germline-derived CDR1 and CDR2 are KGHSH and LQKENI. The CDR3 extends over 16 amino acids. V lost 3 bases and J 0 bases, leaving 12 bases between the germline ends. For the CDR3, the DNA is TGTGCCAGCTCACCCAGTTCGGTGGCCTCTGGAAACACCATATATTTT. This gives the protein CASSPSSVASGNTIYF.

The chain links TRBV20-1 to TRBJ2-5, with TRBD2 as a possible D gene (5 bases). The CDR3 is 13 amino acids. Between the trimmed V and J ends, which lost 8 bases and 1 base, there was a span of 14 bases. Germline V lookup: CDR1 DFQATT, CDR2 SNEGSKA (reference sequence). CDR3: CSHRGQVQETQYF. In DNA, the CDR3 is TGCAGTCATCGCGGGCAGGTCCAAGAGACCCAGTACTTC.

The chain has TRBV10-2 and TRBJ1-6; D unclear. The V end lost 8 bases, the J end lost 0 bases, and 20 bases lay between the germline ends. Germline-derived CDR1 and CDR2 are WSHSY and SAAADI. The CDR3 has 18 residues. The CDR3 DNA sequence: TGCGCCAGCCGAACCTCCACGGGAGGTAGCTCCTATAATTCACCCCTCCACTTT. Protein sequence: CASRTSTGGSSYNSPLHF.

This clonotype was seen many times. The chain joins TRBV12-3 or TRBV12-4 to TRBJ2-2, with 7 positions matching TRBD2. This CDR3 spans 14 amino acids. Losses at the gene ends were 6 bases for V and 5 bases for J; bases not matched to a gene: 6. The CDR3 sequence: CASSLGLSTGELFF. Written as DNA, the CDR3 is TGTGCCAGCAGCTTGGGACTATCAACCGGGGAGCTGTTTTTT.

The genes are TRBV29-1 and TRBJ2-3; D is possibly TRBD1 or TRBD2 (7 bases each). Germline assignment: CDR1 SQVTM and CDR2 ANQGSEA. Trimming pared 0 bases from V and 0 bases from J, leaving 13 bases between. The CDR3 extends over 16 amino acids. The CDR3 region is CSVEDQGGVSTDTQYF. The DNA for the CDR3 is TGCAGCGTTGAAGATCAGGGGGGGGTGAGCACAGATACGCAGTATTTT.

The sample holds many counts of this clonotype. The genes are TRBV12-3 or TRBV12-4 and TRBJ1-5, with 7 nucleotides matching TRBD1. V was clipped by 6 bases and J by 2 bases; unmatched bases: 7. The CDR3 totals 15 residues. The CDR3 coding sequence is TGTGCCAGCAGCGCAGCAGGGGGGGGCAATCAGCCCCAGCATTTT. Amino acids: CASSAAGGGNQPQHF.

Details on this clonotype: Just one base apart from a much larger clone, this may be a read error. The genes are TRBV20-1 and TRBJ2-3; 9 positions agree with TRBD2. The CDR3 spans 15 residues. CDR1 DFQATT and CDR2 SNEGSKA come from the germline V gene (reference sequence). V lost 1 base to trimming and J lost 1 base; unmatched junction nucleotides: 3. CDR3 coding DNA: TGCAGTGCTAGAGTGGCTAGCGGGGGCACAGATACGCAGTATTTT. Translating it yields CSARVASGGTDTQYF.

This clonotype was observed a handful of times. The V call is TRBV6-5, the J call TRBJ2-2; 10 nucleotides line up with TRBD2. CDR1 is MNHEY and CDR2 is SVGAGI in the germline V gene. V lost 4 bases, J lost 4 bases, and 3 bases stayed unmatched. The length of the CDR3 is 15 residues. CDR3 coding DNA: TGTGCCAGCAGTTCAGCGGGGGGGCCCACCGGGGAGCTGTTTTTT. This encodes CASSSAGGPTGELFF.

This clonotype was counted at least ten times. The chain links TRBV11-3 to TRBJ2-5; 9 bases match TRBD2. The germline V gene has CDR1 SGHNT and CDR2 YENEEA. The CDR3 runs 15 residues. V gave up 5 bases and J gave up 4 bases; unmatched junction bases: 8. The CDR3 nucleotides read TGTGCCAGCAGCCGCCGAGCGGGAGGAAGAGAGACCCAGTACTTC. Its protein product is CASSRRAGGRETQYF.